The 18 T cell receptor beta chains below all came from one sample that was sequenced in a study of blood T cell repertoires in COVID-19. TCRdb keeps only in-frame clones here, not all; method: immunoSEQ multiplex PCR. Among a few hundred thousand clones listed, 80% to 90% were seen once. The sample taken for sequencing was PBMCs or T cells enriched from blood (not recorded which). These receptors all come from a woman aged 18-29 years in a cohort exposed to, infected with or recovered from COVID-19 (not recorded which).

The V gene is TRBV24-1, the J gene TRBJ1-2; unclear D gene. Germline V gene data show CDR1 as KGHDR and CDR2 as SFDVKD. The V gene lost 0 bases and the J gene lost 8 bases, with 9 bases spanning the gap. The CDR3 loop spans 13 amino acids. The CDR3 region has the DNA TGTGCCACCAGTGATTTGAGGGAGGAGGGCTACACCTTC. Its translation: CATSDLREEGYTF.

This clone has only one observation. The V and J genes are TRBV7-8 and TRBJ1-5, with D possibly being TRBD1 (5 bases). Germline-derived CDR1 and CDR2 are SGHVS and FQNEAQ. The CDR3 is made up of 15 amino acids. Trimming removed 7 bases at V and 7 bases at J, with 20 bases between. CDR3 protein: CASTLSQGPGQPQHF. As DNA, the CDR3 is TGTGCCAGCACCCTTAGCCAGGGCCCCGGGCAGCCCCAGCATTTT.

This sequence joins TRBV18 and TRBJ1-1; D is possibly TRBD1 (5 bases). Germline values: CDR1 KGHSH, CDR2 LQKENI. The CDR3 runs to 17 residues. Trimming pared 3 bases from V and 4 bases from J, leaving 21 bases between. CDR3 sequence (DNA): TGTGCCAGCTCACCCCGGTCCCCCGGGGGAATGATCACTGAAGCTTTCTTT. Amino acid sequence: CASSPRSPGGMITEAFF. The whole variable domain, remainder taken from reference TRBV18 and TRBJ1-1, is NAGVMQNPRHLVRRRGQEARLRCSPMKGHSHVYWYRQLPEEGLKFMVYLQKENIIDESGMPKERFSAEFPKEGPSILRIQQVVRGDSAAYFCASSPRSPGGMITEAFFGQGTRLTVV.

This clone was recorded a few times. The chain uses TRBV3-1 (or the pseudogene TRBV3-2) and TRBJ2-7, with 7 bases fitting TRBD2. Germline lookup yields CDR1 LGHDT and CDR2 YNNKEL (reference sequence). This CDR3 comprises 14 residues. Trimming at V came to 4 bases and at J to 5 bases, leaving 8 bases not matched to a gene. The CDR3 DNA reads as TGTGCCAGCAGCCCCAGTGGCGGGGGTGACGAGCAGTACTTC. This translates into CASSPSGGGDEQYF.

This sequence joins TRBV28 and TRBJ1-4; 8 bases align to TRBD1. The CDR3 is 16 amino acids. V shed 6 bases, J shed 0 bases, and the junction held 6 bases outside the gene matches. Germline V gene lookup returns CDR1 MDHEN and CDR2 SYDVKM. The CDR3 coding sequence is TGTGCCAGCAGACAGCCACAGGGGGCAACTAATGAAAAACTGTTTTTT. It specifies CASRQPQGATNEKLFF.

CDR3 bases: TGTGCCAGCAGTTACTCCCCCGGGGGTCATGAAGAGACCCAGTACTTC. Its translation: CASSYSPGGHEETQYF. The rearrangement links TRBV6-5 to TRBJ2-5; D possibly corresponds to TRBD2 (6 bases). Trimming took 0 bases from V and 3 from J, leaving 14 bases between them. Germline V gives CDR1 MNHEY, CDR2 SVGAGI. The CDR3 is made up of 16 amino acids.

This clone has a single count. The chain joins TRBV12-3 or TRBV12-4 to TRBJ1-2; D remains ambiguous. Between the trimmed V and J ends, which lost 5 bases and 2 bases, there was a span of 9 bases. This CDR3 has 13 residues. CDR3 sequence (DNA): TGTGCCAGCAGTATCGGGATGAACTATGGCTACACCTTC. This codes for CASSIGMNYGYTF.

This sequence joins TRBV14 and TRBJ1-1; TRBD1 matches 7 bases. From germline, CDR1 is SGHDN and CDR2 FVKESK. The CDR3 consists of 15 residues. Trimming took 4 bases from V and 4 from J; bases not matched to a gene: 9. CDR3 amino acids: CASSPRTRGTTEAFF. The CDR3 DNA follows: TGTGCCAGCAGCCCGCGCACCAGGGGGACCACTGAAGCTTTCTTT.

The chain uses TRBV28 and TRBJ2-2; 10 bases align to TRBD1. V was pared by 7 bases and J by 6 bases, with 8 bases of the junction left unmatched. The germline gives CDR1 MDHEN, CDR2 SYDVKM. The CDR3 totals 15 residues. Here the CDR3 reads CASNTGQGMPGELFF. Here the CDR3 DNA reads TGTGCCAGCAACACGGGACAGGGGATGCCCGGGGAGCTGTTTTTT.

The gene calls are TRBV4-1 and TRBJ1-2, with D perhaps matching TRBD1 (6 bases). V lost 4 bases to trimming and J lost 4 bases, with 28 bases between them. The germline gives CDR1 MGHRA, CDR2 YSYEKL. The CDR3 has 19 residues. In DNA form, the CDR3 reads TGCGCCAGCAGCCGGCCAACAGTAGCTCAGGGGTCATCCGGCTATGGCTACACCTTC. Encoded protein: CASSRPTVAQGSSGYGYTF.

This chain uses TRBV6-5 with TRBJ2-7; D is undetermined. This CDR3 is built from 14 residues. Germline V gene data show CDR1 as MNHEY and CDR2 as SVGAGI. V was cut by 0 bases and J by 2 bases, with 8 bases left in between. The CDR3 loop reads CASSYSHTTYEQYF. In DNA form, the CDR3 reads TGTGCCAGCAGTTACTCGCACACCACCTACGAGCAGTACTTC.

This clone occurred once. The chain links TRBV3-1 (or the pseudogene TRBV3-2) to TRBJ1-5, with D maybe TRBD1 (5 bases). Germline-derived CDR1 and CDR2 are LGHDT and YNNKEL (reference sequence). Trimming took off 1 base at V and 4 bases at J, with 11 bases between the two ends. The CDR3 loop spans 15 amino acids. The CDR3 coding sequence is TGTGCCAGCAGCCAAGGCGGGACGGGGAATCAGCCCCAGCATTTT. Protein: CASSQGGTGNQPQHF.

The CDR3 loop reads CASSPIDSMNTEAFF. The CDR3 DNA follows: TGTGCCAGCAGTCCTATTGACAGCATGAACACTGAAGCTTTCTTT. The V and J genes are TRBV27 and TRBJ1-1, with D maybe TRBD1 (5 bases). The CDR3 totals 15 residues. V was cut by 5 bases and J by 0 bases, with 13 bases left in between. From germline, CDR1 is MNHEY and CDR2 SMNVEV (reference sequence).

The rearrangement links TRBV4-2 to TRBJ2-3, with 8 nucleotides matching TRBD1. Germline V CDR1 and CDR2: LGHNA, YNFKEQ. The CDR3 spans 15 residues. Trimming took 2 bases from V and 6 from J; bases not matched to a gene: 7. This CDR3 is CASSQRIQGADTQYF. The CDR3 coding sequence is TGTGCCAGCAGCCAACGTATTCAGGGGGCCGATACGCAGTATTTT.

This chain links TRBV12-3 or TRBV12-4 with TRBJ1-1, with D tentatively TRBD1 (6 bases). CDR3 length: 13 amino acids. V lost 4 bases to trimming and J lost 1 base, with 7 bases between them. The CDR3 sequence: CASSWTENTEAFF. DNA for the CDR3: TGTGCCAGCAGTTGGACAGAGAACACTGAAGCTTTCTTT.

The chain joins TRBV24-1 to TRBJ1-5, with D uncertain. The ends were cut back, 4 bases at V and 11 bases at J, with 11 bases in the middle. This CDR3 is 12 amino acids long. Germline-derived CDR1 and CDR2 are KGHDR and SFDVKD. The CDR3 DNA reads as TGTGCCACCAGTGACGATAGACGGGCCCAGCATTTT. Translated: CATSDDRRAQHF.

CDR3 in amino acids: CASSRGQGEDQPQHF. The CDR3 DNA reads TGTGCCAGCTCACGCGGACAGGGAGAGGATCAGCCCCAGCATTTT. The V gene is TRBV18, the J gene TRBJ1-5, with 8 bases fitting TRBD1. Germline V lookup: CDR1 KGHSH, CDR2 LQKENI. V was pared by 4 bases and J by 5 bases, with 7 bases of the junction left unmatched. The CDR3 has 15 amino acids.

This chain's CDR3 is CASSIEVDDEKLFF. As DNA, the CDR3 is TGTGCCAGTAGTATTGAGGTGGATGATGAAAAACTGTTTTTT. The chain recombines TRBV19 with TRBJ1-4, with D hard to call. This CDR3 spans 14 amino acids. Germline values: CDR1 LNHDA, CDR2 SQIVND (reference sequence). Trimming removed 3 bases from V and 6 bases from J, with 11 bases in between.